A selection of T cell receptor beta chains follows, all from one sample in a study of T-cell reconstitution after alpha-beta-depleted transplantation in children. Via MiXCR, TCRdb re-called the PCR reads, giving one row per CDR3 protein. The table records about 250,000 distinct CDR3 sequences, approximately 24% of them present only once. Material: PBMCs, mostly from graft donor cells, obtained 360 days after TCRalphabeta/CD19-depleted stem cell transplant. The receptors stem from a female patient aged 2-10 years who had a stem cell transplant for congenital amegakaryocytic thrombocytopenia, so the T cells may come from the graft donor. Both conserved end residues are part of each CDR3. A D gene is named only where the DNA matches it firmly. Where a row states a size, it is once, few, many or the class of an expanded clone; other rows omit it.

j_gene: TRBJ2-3; d_gene: TRBD2; abundance: -; v_gene: TRBV27; CDR3aa: CASSLSRGRLGDTQYF; CDR3nt: TGTGCCAGCAGTTTATCGCGCGGGAGACTGGGAGATACGCAGTATTTT
j_gene: TRBJ2-7; d_gene: TRBD2; abundance: -; v_gene: TRBV12-3/TRBV12-4; CDR3aa: CASRPGLAGGDNEQYF; CDR3nt: TGTGCCAGCAGGCCGGGACTAGCGGGGGGAGATAACGAGCAGTACTTC
j_gene: TRBJ2-2; d_gene: TRBD1; abundance: few; v_gene: TRBV7-9; CDR3aa: CASSDTGVRTGGELFF; CDR3nt: TGTGCCAGCAGCGATACAGGGGTACGAACAGGAGGGGAGCTGTTTTTT
j_gene: TRBJ2-7; d_gene: TRBD1; abundance: -; v_gene: TRBV7-8; CDR3aa: CASSSNRGGEQYF; CDR3nt: TGTGCCAGCAGCTCAAACAGGGGCGGCGAGCAGTACTTC
j_gene: TRBJ1-5; d_gene: TRBD1; abundance: few; v_gene: TRBV30; CDR3aa: CAWSDRGQGFWPQHF; CDR3nt: TGTGCCTGGAGTGACCGGGGACAGGGCTTCTGGCCCCAGCATTTT
j_gene: TRBJ1-5; d_gene: -; abundance: once; v_gene: TRBV27; CDR3aa: CASSFVYSNQPQHF; CDR3nt: TGTGCCAGCAGTTTTGTTTATAGCAATCAGCCCCAGCATTTT
j_gene: TRBJ2-1; d_gene: -; abundance: many; v_gene: TRBV25-1; CDR3aa: CASTRTALDNEQFF; CDR3nt: TGTGCCAGCACTAGGACAGCCCTCGACAATGAGCAGTTCTTC
j_gene: TRBJ2-3; d_gene: -; abundance: many; v_gene: TRBV4-1; CDR3aa: CASSQEERRSTDTQYF; CDR3nt: TGCGCCAGCAGCCAAGAAGAACGACGAAGCACAGATACGCAGTATTTT
j_gene: TRBJ2-1; d_gene: TRBD2; abundance: -; v_gene: TRBV11-3; CDR3aa: CASSVLAGGRNEQFF; CDR3nt: TGTGCCAGCAGCGTCCTAGCGGGGGGAAGGAATGAGCAGTTCTTC
j_gene: TRBJ2-1; d_gene: -; abundance: -; v_gene: TRBV28; CDR3aa: CASDLAWGNEQFF; CDR3nt: TGTGCCAGCGACCTCGCTTGGGGCAATGAGCAGTTCTTC
j_gene: TRBJ2-1; d_gene: TRBD2; abundance: -; v_gene: TRBV15; CDR3aa: CVTSRGKREAYNEQFF; CDR3nt: TGTGTCACCAGCAGAGGGAAGCGGGAAGCCTACAATGAGCAGTTCTTC
j_gene: TRBJ1-2; d_gene: -; abundance: -; v_gene: TRBV28; CDR3aa: CASRTASVPIGYTF; CDR3nt: TGTGCCAGCAGGACAGCGTCTGTTCCTATTGGCTACACCTTC
j_gene: TRBJ2-2; d_gene: -; abundance: many; v_gene: TRBV12-3/TRBV12-4; CDR3aa: CASSSSATGELFF; CDR3nt: TGTGCCAGCAGTTCGAGCGCTACCGGGGAGCTGTTTTTT
j_gene: TRBJ2-1; d_gene: TRBD2; abundance: few; v_gene: TRBV5-1; CDR3aa: CASSLAGSGGPYSYNEQFF; CDR3nt: TGCGCCAGCAGCTTGGCCGGTAGCGGGGGCCCCTATTCCTACAATGAGCAGTTCTTC
j_gene: TRBJ1-5; d_gene: -; abundance: few; v_gene: TRBV3-1; CDR3aa: CASSQGSRDQPQHF; CDR3nt: TGTGCCAGCAGCCAAGGGAGCAGGGATCAGCCCCAGCATTTT
j_gene: TRBJ2-1; d_gene: -; abundance: once; v_gene: TRBV25-1; CDR3aa: CASTEGGFNEQFF; CDR3nt: TGTGCCAGCACCGAGGGCGGATTCAATGAGCAGTTCTTC
j_gene: TRBJ1-5; d_gene: -; abundance: -; v_gene: TRBV2; CDR3aa: CASSESANQPQHF; CDR3nt: TGTGCCAGCAGTGAATCGGCCAATCAGCCCCAGCATTTT
j_gene: TRBJ2-1; d_gene: TRBD2; abundance: medium-sized; v_gene: TRBV4-2; CDR3aa: CASSQGSSGSFDEQFF; CDR3nt: TGTGCCAGCAGCCAAGGGTCTAGCGGGAGTTTCGATGAGCAGTTCTTC
j_gene: TRBJ2-5; d_gene: -; abundance: few; v_gene: TRBV7-9; CDR3aa: CASSSYPRETQYF; CDR3nt: TGTGCCAGCAGCTCGTACCCCCGGGAGACCCAGTACTTC
j_gene: TRBJ2-6; d_gene: -; abundance: -; v_gene: TRBV10-3; CDR3aa: CAIGTGKGPGANVLTF; CDR3nt: TGTGCCATCGGTACAGGGAAAGGGCCTGGGGCCAACGTCCTGACTTTC
j_gene: TRBJ1-2; d_gene: -; abundance: -; v_gene: TRBV29-1; CDR3aa: CSVTGFQNYGYTF; CDR3nt: TGCAGCGTTACAGGATTTCAGAACTATGGCTACACCTTC
j_gene: TRBJ2-3; d_gene: TRBD2; abundance: -; v_gene: TRBV20-1; CDR3aa: CSLQGTSGTDTQYF; CDR3nt: TGCAGTCTACAAGGGACTAGCGGCACAGATACGCAGTATTTT
j_gene: TRBJ2-3; d_gene: TRBD2; abundance: -; v_gene: TRBV12-3/TRBV12-4; CDR3aa: CASANLAGGPTDTQYF; CDR3nt: TGTGCCAGCGCAAATTTAGCGGGAGGGCCTACAGATACGCAGTATTTT
j_gene: TRBJ2-7; d_gene: TRBD2; abundance: -; v_gene: TRBV12-3/TRBV12-4; CDR3aa: CASSLAAPGGEQYF; CDR3nt: TGTGCCAGCAGTTTAGCGGCTCCGGGGGGAGAGCAGTACTTC
j_gene: TRBJ2-1; d_gene: -; abundance: few; v_gene: TRBV7-2; CDR3aa: CASSLGVYSYNEQFF; CDR3nt: TGTGCCAGCAGCTTAGGAGTTTACTCCTACAATGAGCAGTTCTTC
j_gene: TRBJ2-2; d_gene: TRBD2; abundance: -; v_gene: TRBV18; CDR3aa: CASSPLAGATGELFF; CDR3nt: TGTGCCAGCTCACCTCTAGCGGGAGCCACCGGGGAGCTGTTTTTT
j_gene: TRBJ2-7; d_gene: TRBD2; abundance: many; v_gene: TRBV4-1; CDR3aa: CASSPVQAGVFYEQYF; CDR3nt: TGCGCCAGCAGCCCCGTCCAAGCGGGGGTGTTCTACGAGCAGTACTTC
j_gene: TRBJ1-3; d_gene: TRBD1; abundance: -; v_gene: TRBV12-3/TRBV12-4; CDR3aa: CASSPQGQTGNTIYF; CDR3nt: TGTGCCAGCAGTCCCCAGGGACAGACTGGAAACACCATATATTTT
j_gene: TRBJ2-1; d_gene: TRBD2; abundance: few; v_gene: TRBV24-1; CDR3aa: CATSAPSGSLEQFF; CDR3nt: TGTGCCACCAGTGCTCCTAGCGGGAGCCTTGAGCAGTTCTTC
j_gene: TRBJ1-5; d_gene: -; abundance: few; v_gene: TRBV4-1; CDR3aa: CASSQGPGQPQHF; CDR3nt: TGCGCCAGCAGCCAGGGTCCAGGGCAGCCCCAGCATTTT
j_gene: TRBJ2-1; d_gene: TRBD2; abundance: -; v_gene: TRBV20-1; CDR3aa: CSARVAGGPHNEQFF; CDR3nt: TGCAGTGCTAGAGTGGCGGGGGGGCCCCACAATGAGCAGTTCTTC
j_gene: TRBJ2-7; d_gene: -; abundance: -; v_gene: TRBV12-3/TRBV12-4; CDR3aa: CASSSDTGFYYEQYF; CDR3nt: TGTGCCAGCAGTTCAGACACAGGGTTCTACTACGAGCAGTACTTC
j_gene: TRBJ2-1; d_gene: -; abundance: -; v_gene: TRBV6-5; CDR3aa: CASSYLAKAYNEQFF; CDR3nt: TGTGCCAGCAGTTATCTAGCGAAGGCCTACAATGAGCAGTTCTTC
j_gene: TRBJ2-2; d_gene: -; abundance: few; v_gene: TRBV15; CDR3aa: CATPSGVPGELFF; CDR3nt: TGTGCCACCCCATCAGGGGTCCCCGGGGAGCTGTTTTTT
j_gene: TRBJ2-7; d_gene: -; abundance: many; v_gene: TRBV29-1; CDR3aa: CSVIPSTGSYEQYF; CDR3nt: TGCAGCGTTATACCGTCGACAGGCTCCTACGAGCAGTACTTC
j_gene: TRBJ1-2; d_gene: -; abundance: -; v_gene: TRBV9; CDR3aa: CASSAFMGANYGYTF; CDR3nt: TGTGCCAGCAGCGCTTTCATGGGGGCTAACTATGGCTACACCTTC
j_gene: TRBJ2-7; d_gene: -; abundance: many; v_gene: TRBV24-1; CDR3aa: CATSEPGTYEQYF; CDR3nt: TGTGCCACCAGTGAGCCAGGGACCTACGAGCAGTACTTC
j_gene: TRBJ2-7; d_gene: -; abundance: -; v_gene: TRBV30; CDR3aa: CAWSTGPTDYEQYF; CDR3nt: TGTGCCTGGAGCACAGGCCCCACGGATTACGAGCAGTACTTC
j_gene: TRBJ2-2; d_gene: -; abundance: few; v_gene: TRBV18; CDR3aa: CASSPPSGELFF; CDR3nt: TGTGCCAGCTCACCACCTTCCGGGGAGCTGTTTTTT
j_gene: TRBJ1-2; d_gene: -; abundance: -; v_gene: TRBV18; CDR3aa: CASSSVTSGGYGYTF; CDR3nt: TGTGCCAGCTCATCAGTAACTTCTGGTGGCTATGGCTACACCTTC
j_gene: TRBJ1-2; d_gene: -; abundance: -; v_gene: TRBV6-1; CDR3aa: CASSQDVGSVYGYTF; CDR3nt: TGTGCCAGCAGCCAGGACGTGGGTTCCGTCTATGGCTACACCTTC
j_gene: TRBJ1-5; d_gene: -; abundance: -; v_gene: TRBV19; CDR3aa: CASSTTVSNQPQHF; CDR3nt: TGTGCCAGTAGTACGACAGTTAGCAATCAGCCCCAGCATTTT
j_gene: TRBJ2-7; d_gene: TRBD2; abundance: many; v_gene: TRBV19; CDR3aa: CARMIRTSGHYEQYF; CDR3nt: TGTGCCAGGATGATTCGGACTAGCGGACACTACGAGCAGTACTTC
j_gene: TRBJ1-6; d_gene: -; abundance: few; v_gene: TRBV27; CDR3aa: CASSLEGLNSPLHF; CDR3nt: TGTGCCAGCAGTTTGGAGGGTTTGAATTCACCCCTCCACTTT
j_gene: TRBJ1-1; d_gene: TRBD1; abundance: few; v_gene: TRBV12-3/TRBV12-4; CDR3aa: CASRQGFTEAFF; CDR3nt: TGTGCCAGCAGACAGGGGTTCACTGAAGCTTTCTTT
j_gene: TRBJ2-3; d_gene: -; abundance: -; v_gene: TRBV7-6; CDR3aa: CASSSNVGAPDTQYF; CDR3nt: TGTGCCAGCAGCTCGAACGTAGGGGCGCCAGATACGCAGTATTTT
j_gene: TRBJ2-1; d_gene: -; abundance: many; v_gene: TRBV27; CDR3aa: CASSLELRSYNEQFF; CDR3nt: TGTGCCAGCAGTTTAGAGCTGCGCTCCTACAATGAGCAGTTCTTC
j_gene: TRBJ2-7; d_gene: -; abundance: -; v_gene: TRBV20-1; CDR3aa: CSARGAMGAPYEQYF; CDR3nt: TGCAGTGCTAGAGGGGCGATGGGGGCCCCCTACGAGCAGTACTTC
j_gene: TRBJ2-1; d_gene: -; abundance: few; v_gene: TRBV6-5; CDR3aa: CASSYYHGYNEQFF; CDR3nt: TGTGCCAGCAGTTACTATCACGGTTACAATGAGCAGTTCTTC